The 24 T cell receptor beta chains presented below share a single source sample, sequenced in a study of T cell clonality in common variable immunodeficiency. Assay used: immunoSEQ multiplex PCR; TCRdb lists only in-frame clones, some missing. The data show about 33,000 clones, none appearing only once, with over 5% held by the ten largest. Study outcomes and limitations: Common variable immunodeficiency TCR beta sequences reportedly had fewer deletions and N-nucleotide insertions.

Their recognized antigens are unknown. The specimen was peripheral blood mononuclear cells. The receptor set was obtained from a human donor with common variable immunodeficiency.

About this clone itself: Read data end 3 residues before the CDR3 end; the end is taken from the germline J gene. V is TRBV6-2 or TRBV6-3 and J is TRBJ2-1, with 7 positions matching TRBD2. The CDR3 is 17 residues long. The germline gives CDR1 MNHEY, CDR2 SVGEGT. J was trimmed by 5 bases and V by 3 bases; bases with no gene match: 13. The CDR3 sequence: CASSYISGAQPHNEQFF. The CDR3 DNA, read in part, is TGTGCCAGCAGTTATATAAGCGGGGCACAACCTCACAATGAG.

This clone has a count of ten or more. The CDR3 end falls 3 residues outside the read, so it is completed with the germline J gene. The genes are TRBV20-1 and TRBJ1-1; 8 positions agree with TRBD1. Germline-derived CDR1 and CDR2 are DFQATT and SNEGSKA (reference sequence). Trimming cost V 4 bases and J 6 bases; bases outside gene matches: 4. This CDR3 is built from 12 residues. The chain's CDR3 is CSANQGAPEAFF. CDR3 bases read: TGCAGTGCTAATCAGGGGGCCCCTGAA.

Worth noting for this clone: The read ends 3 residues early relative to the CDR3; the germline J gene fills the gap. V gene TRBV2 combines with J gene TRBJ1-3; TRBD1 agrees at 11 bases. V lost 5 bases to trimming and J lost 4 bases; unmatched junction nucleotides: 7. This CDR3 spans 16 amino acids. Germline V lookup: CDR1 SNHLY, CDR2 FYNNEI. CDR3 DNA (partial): TGTGCCAGCAGTATTCGGACAGGGGGCGTCGGAAACACC. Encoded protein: CASSIRTGGVGNT. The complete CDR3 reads CASSIRTGGVGNTIYF. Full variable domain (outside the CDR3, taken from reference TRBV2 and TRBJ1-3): EPEVTQTPSHQVTQMGQEVILRCVPISNHLYFYWYRQILGQKVEFLVSFYNNEISEKSEIFDDQFSVERPDGSNFTLKIRSTKLEDSAMYFCASSIRTGGVGNTIYFGEGSWLTVV.

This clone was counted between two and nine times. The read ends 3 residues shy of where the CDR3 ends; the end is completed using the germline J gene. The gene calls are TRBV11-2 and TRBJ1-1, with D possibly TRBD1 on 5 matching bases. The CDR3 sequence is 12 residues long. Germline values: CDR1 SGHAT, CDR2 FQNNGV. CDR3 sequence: CASRGGGRGAFF. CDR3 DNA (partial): TGTGCCAGCAGGGGGGGAGGGAGAGGA.

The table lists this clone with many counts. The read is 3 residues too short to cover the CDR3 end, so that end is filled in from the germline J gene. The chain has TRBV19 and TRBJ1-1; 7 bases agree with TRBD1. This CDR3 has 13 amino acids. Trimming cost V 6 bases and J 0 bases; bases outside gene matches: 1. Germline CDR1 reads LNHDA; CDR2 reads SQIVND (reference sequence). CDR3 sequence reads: CASSGTVNTEAFF. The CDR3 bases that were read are TGTGCCAGTAGCGGGACAGTGAACACTGAA.

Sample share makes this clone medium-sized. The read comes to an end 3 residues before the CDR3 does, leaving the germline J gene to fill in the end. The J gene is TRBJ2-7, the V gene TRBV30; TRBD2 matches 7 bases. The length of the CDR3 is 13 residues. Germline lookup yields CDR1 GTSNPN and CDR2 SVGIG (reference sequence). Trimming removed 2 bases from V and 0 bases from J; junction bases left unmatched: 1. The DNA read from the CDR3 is TGTGCCTGGAGTCGGGGGGACTCCTACGAG. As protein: CAWSRGDSYE. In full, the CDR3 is CAWSRGDSYEQYF.

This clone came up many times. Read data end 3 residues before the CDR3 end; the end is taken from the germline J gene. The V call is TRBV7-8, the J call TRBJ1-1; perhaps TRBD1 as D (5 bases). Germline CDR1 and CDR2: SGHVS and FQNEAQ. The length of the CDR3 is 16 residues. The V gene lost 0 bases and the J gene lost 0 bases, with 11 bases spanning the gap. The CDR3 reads CASSLARGGMNTEAFF. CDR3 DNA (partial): TGTGCCAGCAGCTTAGCGCGGGGGGGGATGAACACTGAA. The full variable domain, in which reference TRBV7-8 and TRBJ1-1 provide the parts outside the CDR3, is GAGVSQSPRYKVAKRGQDVALRCDPISGHVSLFWYQQALGQGPEFLTYFQNEAQLDKSGLPSDRFFAERPEGSVSTLKIQRTQQEDSAVYLCASSLARGGMNTEAFFGQGTRLTVV.

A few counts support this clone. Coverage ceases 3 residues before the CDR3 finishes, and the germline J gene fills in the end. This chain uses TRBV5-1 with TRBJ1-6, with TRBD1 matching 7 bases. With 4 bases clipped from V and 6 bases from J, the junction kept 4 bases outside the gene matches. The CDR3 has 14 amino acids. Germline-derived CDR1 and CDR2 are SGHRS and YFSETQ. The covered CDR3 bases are TGCGCCAGCAGCCCTGACAGGGCTAATTCACCC. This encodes CASSPDRANSP. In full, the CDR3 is CASSPDRANSPLHF.

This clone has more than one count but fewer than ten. Incomplete CDR3 DNA: TGTGCCAGCAGCCCGGACAGGTATAGCTCCTACAATGAG. This translates into CASSPDRYSSYNE. The full-length CDR3 reads as CASSPDRYSSYNEQFF. The chain recombines TRBV7-3 with TRBJ2-1; 7 positions match TRBD1. The read terminates 3 residues before the CDR3 end, so the remaining end is supplied by the germline J gene. After removal of 5 bases from V and 0 bases from J, the junction contained 7 bases not matched to a gene. CDR1 is SGHTA, CDR2 FQGTGA, per germline. This CDR3 contains 16 residues. Using reference TRBV7-3 and TRBJ2-1 for the parts outside the CDR3, the full variable domain is GAGVSQTPSNKVTEKGKYVELRCDPISGHTALYWYRQSLGQGPEFLIYFQGTGAADDSGLPNDRFFAVRPEGSVSTLKIQRTERGDSAVYLCASSPDRYSSYNEQFFGPGTRLTVL.

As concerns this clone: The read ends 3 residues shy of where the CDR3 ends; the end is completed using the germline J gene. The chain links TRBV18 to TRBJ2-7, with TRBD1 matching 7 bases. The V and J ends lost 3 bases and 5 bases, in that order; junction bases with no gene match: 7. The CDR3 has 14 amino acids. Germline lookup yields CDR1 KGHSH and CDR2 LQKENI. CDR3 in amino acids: CASSPQTGSDEQYF. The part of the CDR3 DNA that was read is TGTGCCAGCTCACCGCAGACAGGGTCCGACGAG. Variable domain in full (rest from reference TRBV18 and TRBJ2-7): NAGVMQNPRHLVRRRGQEARLRCSPMKGHSHVYWYRQLPEEGLKFMVYLQKENIIDESGMPKERFSAEFPKEGPSILRIQQVVRGDSAAYFCASSPQTGSDEQYFGPGTRLTVT.

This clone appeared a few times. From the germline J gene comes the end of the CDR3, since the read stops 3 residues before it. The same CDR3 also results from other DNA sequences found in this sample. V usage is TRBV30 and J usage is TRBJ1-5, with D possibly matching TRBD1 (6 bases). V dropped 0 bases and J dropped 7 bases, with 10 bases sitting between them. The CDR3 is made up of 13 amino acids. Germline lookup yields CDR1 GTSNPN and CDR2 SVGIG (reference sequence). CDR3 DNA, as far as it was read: TGTGCCTGGAGTGTACAGGGCGAGCAGCCC. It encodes CAWSVQGEQP. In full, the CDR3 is CAWSVQGEQPQHF.

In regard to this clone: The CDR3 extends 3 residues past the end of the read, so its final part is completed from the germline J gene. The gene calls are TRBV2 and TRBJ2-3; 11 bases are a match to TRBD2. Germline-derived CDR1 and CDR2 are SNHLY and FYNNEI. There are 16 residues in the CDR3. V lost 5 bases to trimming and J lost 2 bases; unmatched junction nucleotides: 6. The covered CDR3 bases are TGTGCCAGCAGTCCACTAGCGGGGGACCCCACAGATACG. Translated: CASSPLAGDPTDT. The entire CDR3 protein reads CASSPLAGDPTDTQYF.

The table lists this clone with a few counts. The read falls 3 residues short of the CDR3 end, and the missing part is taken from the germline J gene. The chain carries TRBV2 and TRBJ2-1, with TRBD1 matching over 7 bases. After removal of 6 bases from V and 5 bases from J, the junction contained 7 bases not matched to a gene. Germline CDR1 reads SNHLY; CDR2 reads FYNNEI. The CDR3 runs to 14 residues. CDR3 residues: CASRPGTANNEQFF. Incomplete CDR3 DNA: TGTGCCAGCAGGCCCGGGACAGCGAACAATGAG.

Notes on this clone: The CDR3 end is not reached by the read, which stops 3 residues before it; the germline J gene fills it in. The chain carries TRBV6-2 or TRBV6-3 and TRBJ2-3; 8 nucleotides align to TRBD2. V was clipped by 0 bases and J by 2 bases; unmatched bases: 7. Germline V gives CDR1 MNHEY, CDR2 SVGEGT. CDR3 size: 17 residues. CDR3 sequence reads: CASSYSRGLAYTDTQYF. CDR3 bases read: TGTGCCAGCAGTTACTCGAGAGGACTAGCCTACACAGATACG.

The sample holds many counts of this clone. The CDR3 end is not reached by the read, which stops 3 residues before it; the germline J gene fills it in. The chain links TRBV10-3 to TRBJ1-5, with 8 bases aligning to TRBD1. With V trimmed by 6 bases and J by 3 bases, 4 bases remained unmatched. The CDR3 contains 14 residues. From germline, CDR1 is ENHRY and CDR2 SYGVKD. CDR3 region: CAISSTGVNQPQHF. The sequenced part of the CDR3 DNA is TGTGCCATCAGCTCGACAGGGGTCAATCAGCCC.

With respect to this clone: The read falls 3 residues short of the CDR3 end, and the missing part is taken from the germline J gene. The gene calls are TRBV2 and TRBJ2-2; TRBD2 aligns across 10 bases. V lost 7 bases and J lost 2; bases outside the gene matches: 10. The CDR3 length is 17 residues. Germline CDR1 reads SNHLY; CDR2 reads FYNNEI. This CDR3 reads CASTRRASGGNTGELFF. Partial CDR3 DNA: TGTGCCAGCACTAGAAGGGCTAGCGGGGGAAACACCGGGGAG.

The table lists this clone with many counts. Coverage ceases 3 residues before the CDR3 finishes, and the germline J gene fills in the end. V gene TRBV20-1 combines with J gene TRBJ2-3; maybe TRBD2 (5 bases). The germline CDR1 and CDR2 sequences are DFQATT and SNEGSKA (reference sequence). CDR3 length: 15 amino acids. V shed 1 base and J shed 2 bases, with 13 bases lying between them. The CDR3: CSARVKRADTDTQYF. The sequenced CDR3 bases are TGCAGTGCTAGAGTAAAGCGAGCGGACACAGATACG.

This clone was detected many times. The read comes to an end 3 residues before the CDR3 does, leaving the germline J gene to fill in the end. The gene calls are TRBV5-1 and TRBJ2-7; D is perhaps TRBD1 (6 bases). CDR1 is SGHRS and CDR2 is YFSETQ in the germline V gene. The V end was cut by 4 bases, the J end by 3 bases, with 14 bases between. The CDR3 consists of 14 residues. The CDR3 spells CASSPGHRSYEQYF. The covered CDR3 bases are TGCGCCAGCAGCCCGGGACACCGGAGCTACGAG.

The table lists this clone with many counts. CDR3 loop: CASSLKTVPNTEAFF. CDR3 DNA (partial): TGTGCCAGCTCACTAAAGACAGTGCCGAACACTGAA. V gene TRBV18 combines with J gene TRBJ1-1, with D possibly matching TRBD1 (5 bases). Read coverage stops 3 residues before the CDR3 terminus; the germline J gene supplies the remainder. The CDR3 is made up of 15 amino acids. V shed 4 bases and J shed 1 base, with 13 bases lying between them. Germline values: CDR1 KGHSH, CDR2 LQKENI.

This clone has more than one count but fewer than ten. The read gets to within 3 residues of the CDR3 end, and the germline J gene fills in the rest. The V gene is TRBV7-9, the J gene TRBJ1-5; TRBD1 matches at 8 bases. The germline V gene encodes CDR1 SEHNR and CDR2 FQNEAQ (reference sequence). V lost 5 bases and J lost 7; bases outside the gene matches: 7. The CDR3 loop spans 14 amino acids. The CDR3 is CASSPGQDKQPQHF. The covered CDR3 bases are TGTGCCAGCAGCCCGGGACAGGACAAGCAGCCC.

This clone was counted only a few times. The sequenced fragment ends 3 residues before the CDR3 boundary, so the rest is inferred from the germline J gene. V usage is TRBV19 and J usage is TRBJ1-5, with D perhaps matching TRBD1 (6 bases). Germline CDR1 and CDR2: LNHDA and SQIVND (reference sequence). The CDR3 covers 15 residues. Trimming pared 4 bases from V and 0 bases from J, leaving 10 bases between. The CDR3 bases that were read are TGTGCCAGTAGTAAACAGGGATATAGCAATCAGCCC. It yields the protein CASSKQGYSNQP. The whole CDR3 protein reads CASSKQGYSNQPQHF.

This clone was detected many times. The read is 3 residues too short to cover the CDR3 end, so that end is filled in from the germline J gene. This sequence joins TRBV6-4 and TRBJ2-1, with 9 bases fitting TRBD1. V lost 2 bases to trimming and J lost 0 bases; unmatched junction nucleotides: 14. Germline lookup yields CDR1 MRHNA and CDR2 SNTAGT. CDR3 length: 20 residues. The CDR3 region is CASSDHRDRVWGSSYNEQFF. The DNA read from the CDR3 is TGTGCCAGCAGTGACCACCGGGACAGGGTGTGGGGTTCCTCCTACAATGAG.

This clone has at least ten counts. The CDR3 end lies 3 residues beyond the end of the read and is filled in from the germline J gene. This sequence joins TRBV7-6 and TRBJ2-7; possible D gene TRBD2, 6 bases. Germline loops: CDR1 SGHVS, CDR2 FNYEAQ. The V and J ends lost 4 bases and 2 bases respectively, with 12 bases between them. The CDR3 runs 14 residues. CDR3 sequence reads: CASSSPGVPYEQYF. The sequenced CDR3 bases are TGTGCCAGCAGCTCCCCGGGGGTGCCCTACGAG. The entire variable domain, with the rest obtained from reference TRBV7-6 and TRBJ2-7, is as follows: GAGVSQSPRYKVTKRGQDVALRCDPISGHVSLYWYRQALGQGPEFLTYFNYEAQQDKSGLPNDRFSAERPEGSISTLTIQRTEQRDSAMYRCASSSPGVPYEQYFGPGTRLTVT.

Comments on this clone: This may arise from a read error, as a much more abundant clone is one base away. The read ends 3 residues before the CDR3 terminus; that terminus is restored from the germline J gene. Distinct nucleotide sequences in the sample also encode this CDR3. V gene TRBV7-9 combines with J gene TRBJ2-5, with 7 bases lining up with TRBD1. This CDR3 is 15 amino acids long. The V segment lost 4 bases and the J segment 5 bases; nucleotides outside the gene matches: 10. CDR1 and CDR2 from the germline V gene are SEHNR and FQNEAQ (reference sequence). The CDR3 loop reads CASSYPRGRGETQYF. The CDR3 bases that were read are TGTGCCAGCAGCTACCCTCGGGGCAGGGGGGAGACC.